The clone carrying this T cell receptor beta chain has just a few counts. Its specificity is unknown. CDR1 MNHNS and CDR2 SASEGT come from the germline V gene. The CDR3 contains 12 residues. The germline V and J ends were trimmed by 6 bases and 8 bases, with 13 bases remaining between them. The source of the sample is a study of beta chain features in type 1 diabetes. Purity above 98% was achieved in all sorted populations. The investigators reverse transcribed all of the isolated RNA, so they sequenced expressed TCRB transcripts. Average reads for naive, central memory and regulatory T cell samples were about 3.57 million. Only in-frame clones appear in the TCRdb table, and some are missing; sequencing was by immunoSEQ multiplex PCR. The sample lists hundreds of thousands of clones; around 15% were seen once. Study conclusions and caveats: Patients and controls would share equally any PCR tilt toward shorter templates. Since sequencing was performed on cDNA, cells with high TCR expression could be over-represented. Moderate yet significant TCRB CDR3 shortening was seen in Type 1 diabetes patients in all four CD4+ subsets.

The source material was naive CD4+ T cells from blood. V is TRBV6-1 and J is TRBJ1-1; a weak D match, TRBD1 (5 bases). The source is a man between 18 and 29 years old with type 1 diabetes. CDR3 DNA sequence: TGTGCCAGCAGCCTCGTGGGGGAAGAAGCTTTCTTT. Translating it yields CASSLVGEEAFF.